The 22 T cell receptor beta chains presented below share a single source sample, sequenced in a study of blood T cell repertoires in COVID-19. Using immunoSEQ multiplex PCR, the repertoire was profiled, and TCRdb retains in-frame clones only, with some absent. The sample holds approximately 150,000 clones, around 88% seen once. Sample: peripheral blood. These receptors originate from a human donor in a cohort sampled during active COVID-19.

The chain employs TRBV5-1 and TRBJ1-1; no clear D gene. CDR1 is SGHRS, CDR2 YFSETQ, per germline. The CDR3 contains 12 residues. With 7 bases removed from V and 5 bases from J, the gap between germline ends came to 12 bases. CDR3 DNA: TGCGCCAGCGCATCTGGCATTACTGAAGCTTTCTTT. Amino acid sequence: CASASGITEAFF.

The CDR3 loop is CSVQAGVDEQFF. The DNA of the CDR3 is TGCAGCGTACAGGCAGGGGTGGATGAGCAGTTCTTC. This chain connects TRBV29-1 to TRBJ2-1, with a tentative D call TRBD1 (6 bases). This CDR3 has 12 amino acids. Germline V CDR1 and CDR2: SQVTM, ANQGSEA. V lost 6 bases to trimming and J lost 8 bases, with 14 bases between them.

Only one count was recorded for this clone. Other nucleotide sequences in the sample specify the same CDR3. The chain has TRBV9 and TRBJ2-3, with D possibly matching TRBD2 (6 bases). Trimming removed 0 bases from V and 3 bases from J, with 11 bases in between. CDR1 and CDR2 (germline): SGDLS, YYNGEE. The CDR3 extends over 15 amino acids. The DNA of the CDR3 is TGTGCCAGCAGCGTAGGCTCGGGGGTGACAGATACGCAGTATTTT. Translating it yields CASSVGSGVTDTQYF.

The chain is built from TRBV27 and TRBJ1-1, with D tentatively TRBD1 (6 bases). Trimming cost V 6 bases and J 0 bases, with 17 bases left between them. CDR3 size: 16 residues. The germline gives CDR1 MNHEY, CDR2 SMNVEV (reference sequence). In DNA, the CDR3 is TGTGCCAGCAGGTTCACAGGGAGGGGGATGAACACTGAAGCTTTCTTT. The encoded protein is CASRFTGRGMNTEAFF.

This clone has just one count. The gene calls are TRBV19 and TRBJ1-2; D possibly corresponds to TRBD1 (6 bases). CDR3 length equals 15 residues. V was clipped by 1 base and J by 4 bases, with 13 bases between them. Germline V gives CDR1 LNHDA, CDR2 SQIVND (reference sequence). The CDR3 protein is CASSIAQGNIYGYTF. The DNA of the CDR3 is TGTGCCAGTAGTATAGCACAGGGAAACATCTATGGCTACACCTTC.

This CDR3 reads CAWSAGETQYF. DNA for the CDR3: TGTGCCTGGAGTGCGGGGGAGACCCAGTACTTC. This chain uses TRBV30 with TRBJ2-5, with D maybe TRBD2 (5 bases). Germline values: CDR1 GTSNPN, CDR2 SVGIG (reference sequence). The CDR3 spans 11 residues. The V end lost 1 base, the J end lost 5 bases, and 5 bases lay between the germline ends.

The chain is built from TRBV6-1 and TRBJ2-7; no definite D call. The germline CDR1 and CDR2 sequences are MNHNS and SASEGT. Trimming took 2 bases from V and 6 from J, leaving 11 bases between them. This CDR3 region has 13 residues. Written as DNA, the CDR3 is TGTGCCAGCAGTGAATTTGGAGTGAGCGAGCAGTACTTC. This codes for CASSEFGVSEQYF.

The chain combines TRBV16 with TRBJ1-1; no clear D gene. V was shortened by 0 bases and J by 0 bases, with 8 bases between the two germline ends. Per germline, CDR1 KGHSY and CDR2 FQNENV. The CDR3 sequence is 15 residues long. Here the CDR3 reads CASSQSSGLNTEAFF. DNA for the CDR3: TGTGCCAGCAGCCAATCGAGCGGATTGAACACTGAAGCTTTCTTT.

This chain's CDR3 is CASSLQLGTVSGNTIYF. CDR3 bases: TGTGCCAGCAGTTTACAACTAGGAACAGTCTCTGGAAACACCATATATTTT. This rearrangement joins TRBV28 to TRBJ1-3; D remains ambiguous. Germline CDR1 and CDR2: MDHEN and SYDVKM. Trimming pared 2 bases from V and 0 bases from J, leaving 14 bases between. This CDR3 is built from 17 residues.

This chain joins TRBV9 and TRBJ2-7; D is perhaps TRBD1 (6 bases). V was trimmed by 0 bases and J by 6 bases, leaving 7 bases between them. CDR3 length equals 12 residues. CDR1 is SGDLS and CDR2 is YYNGEE in the germline V gene. CDR3 region: CASSVAGVEQYF. CDR3 DNA sequence: TGTGCCAGCAGCGTAGCAGGGGTCGAGCAGTACTTC.

CDR3 sequence: CAWNPMFIDTSGGNTIYF. CDR3 in DNA: TGTGCCTGGAACCCCATGTTTATCGACACATCGGGAGGAAACACCATATATTTT. The genes are TRBV30 and TRBJ1-3; D call uncertain. The CDR3 is made up of 18 amino acids. Trimming shortened V by 4 bases and J by 4 bases, and 26 bases separated the two germline ends. CDR1 and CDR2 (germline): GTSNPN, SVGIG (reference sequence).

V is TRBV28 and J is TRBJ2-1, with TRBD2 as a possible D gene (6 bases). CDR3 length: 11 residues. V was cut by 7 bases and J by 8 bases, with 9 bases left in between. The germline V gene encodes CDR1 MDHEN and CDR2 SYDVKM. CDR3 DNA sequence: TGTGCCAGCAACACGGGGGATGAGCAGTTCTTC. Translation gives CASNTGDEQFF. The full variable domain, completed using reference TRBV28 and TRBJ2-1, is DVKVTQSSRYLVKRTGEKVFLECVQDMDHENMFWYRQDPGLGLRLIYFSYDVKMKEKGDIPEGYSVSREKKERFSLILESASTNQTSMYLCASNTGDEQFFGPGTRLTVL.

This rearrangement joins TRBV28 to TRBJ1-3, with D possibly TRBD1 on 5 matching bases. CDR1 and CDR2 (germline): MDHEN, SYDVKM. CDR3 length: 15 amino acids. The V end was cut by 4 bases, the J end by 8 bases, with 18 bases between. CDR3 bases: TGTGCCAGCAGTTCAACTCTTTCAGGGCGACACACCATATATTTT. Residues: CASSSTLSGRHTIYF.

This clone was seen only a few times. The chain recombines TRBV10-3 with TRBJ2-3; TRBD2 matches 10 bases. V was pared by 6 bases and J by 0 bases, with 0 bases of the junction left unmatched. From germline, CDR1 is ENHRY and CDR2 SYGVKD. The CDR3 has 14 residues. The CDR3 bases are TGTGCCATCAGGACTAGCGGGAGCACAGATACGCAGTATTTT. Protein product: CAIRTSGSTDTQYF.

The chain couples TRBV13 to TRBJ2-7, with 8 bases matching TRBD2. The CDR3 length is 15 residues. Germline CDR1 reads PRHDT; CDR2 reads FYEKMQ (reference sequence). V lost 5 bases to trimming and J lost 0 bases; unmatched junction nucleotides: 6. In nucleotides, the CDR3 is TGTGCCAGCAGCCCCTCTAGCGGGTACTCCTACGAGCAGTACTTC. This translates into CASSPSSGYSYEQYF.

This rearrangement joins TRBV7-9 to TRBJ2-3; 10 nucleotides agree with TRBD2. V shed 5 bases, J shed 5 bases, and the junction held 4 bases outside the gene matches. The CDR3 extends over 14 amino acids. Looked up from germline, CDR1 is SEHNR and CDR2 is FQNEAQ (reference sequence). The CDR3 reads CASSPLAGVDTQYF. CDR3 bases: TGTGCCAGCAGCCCGCTAGCGGGAGTAGATACGCAGTATTTT.

The chain carries TRBV11-2 and TRBJ2-5, with 13 nucleotides matching TRBD2. There are 18 residues in the CDR3. The V segment lost 3 bases and the J segment 0 bases; nucleotides outside the gene matches: 7. Per the germline V gene, CDR1 is SGHAT and CDR2 is FQNNGV. Here the CDR3 DNA reads TGTGCCAGCAGCTTTAGGACTAGCGGGAGCGGGTACCAAGAGACCCAGTACTTC. Protein product: CASSFRTSGSGYQETQYF.

The chain employs TRBV7-3 and TRBJ2-5, with D perhaps TRBD2 (5 bases). From germline, CDR1 is SGHTA and CDR2 FQGTGA. Trimming pared 5 bases from V and 2 bases from J, leaving 15 bases between. The CDR3 length is 15 residues. CDR3 DNA: TGTGCCAGCAGCGCCCACGGAGGTATTCAAGAGACCCAGTACTTC. As protein: CASSAHGGIQETQYF.

The rearrangement joins TRBV9 to TRBJ2-1; 9 bases line up with TRBD2. CDR1 and CDR2 from the germline V gene are SGDLS and YYNGEE. With 0 bases clipped from V and 8 bases from J, the junction kept 12 bases outside the gene matches. The CDR3 is 17 amino acids. CDR3 residues: CASSVDARAAGGHEQFF. Written as DNA, the CDR3 is TGTGCCAGCAGCGTAGATGCACGGGCAGCGGGGGGACATGAGCAGTTCTTC.

The rearrangement links TRBV20-1 to TRBJ1-6; D is ambiguous. Trimming pared 6 bases from V and 9 bases from J, leaving 9 bases between. Germline V gene data show CDR1 as DFQATT and CDR2 as SNEGSKA (reference sequence). There are 11 residues in the CDR3. The CDR3, as DNA: TGCAGTGCGAAAGGGAGTTCACCCCTCCACTTT. Translated: CSAKGSSPLHF.

The chain has TRBV15 and TRBJ2-1; 9 bases align to TRBD2. The CDR3 runs to 20 residues. J gave up 0 bases and V 3 bases, and 15 bases lay outside the gene matches. Germline CDR1 LNHNV, CDR2 YYDKDF (reference sequence). The CDR3 is CATSSDGLAKGGSSYNEQFF. The CDR3 region has the DNA TGTGCCACCAGCAGTGATGGACTAGCGAAAGGTGGGAGCTCCTACAATGAGCAGTTCTTC.

The rearrangement joins TRBV6-6 to TRBJ1-4, with D possibly TRBD1 on 5 matching bases. Trimming shortened V by 10 bases and J by 0 bases, and 15 bases separated the two germline ends. Germline V gene lookup returns CDR1 MNHNY and CDR2 SVGAGI (reference sequence). The CDR3 runs to 15 residues. This CDR3 is CATHPGGATNEKLFF. CDR3 DNA: TGTGCCACACACCCCGGGGGAGCAACTAATGAAAAACTGTTTTTT.